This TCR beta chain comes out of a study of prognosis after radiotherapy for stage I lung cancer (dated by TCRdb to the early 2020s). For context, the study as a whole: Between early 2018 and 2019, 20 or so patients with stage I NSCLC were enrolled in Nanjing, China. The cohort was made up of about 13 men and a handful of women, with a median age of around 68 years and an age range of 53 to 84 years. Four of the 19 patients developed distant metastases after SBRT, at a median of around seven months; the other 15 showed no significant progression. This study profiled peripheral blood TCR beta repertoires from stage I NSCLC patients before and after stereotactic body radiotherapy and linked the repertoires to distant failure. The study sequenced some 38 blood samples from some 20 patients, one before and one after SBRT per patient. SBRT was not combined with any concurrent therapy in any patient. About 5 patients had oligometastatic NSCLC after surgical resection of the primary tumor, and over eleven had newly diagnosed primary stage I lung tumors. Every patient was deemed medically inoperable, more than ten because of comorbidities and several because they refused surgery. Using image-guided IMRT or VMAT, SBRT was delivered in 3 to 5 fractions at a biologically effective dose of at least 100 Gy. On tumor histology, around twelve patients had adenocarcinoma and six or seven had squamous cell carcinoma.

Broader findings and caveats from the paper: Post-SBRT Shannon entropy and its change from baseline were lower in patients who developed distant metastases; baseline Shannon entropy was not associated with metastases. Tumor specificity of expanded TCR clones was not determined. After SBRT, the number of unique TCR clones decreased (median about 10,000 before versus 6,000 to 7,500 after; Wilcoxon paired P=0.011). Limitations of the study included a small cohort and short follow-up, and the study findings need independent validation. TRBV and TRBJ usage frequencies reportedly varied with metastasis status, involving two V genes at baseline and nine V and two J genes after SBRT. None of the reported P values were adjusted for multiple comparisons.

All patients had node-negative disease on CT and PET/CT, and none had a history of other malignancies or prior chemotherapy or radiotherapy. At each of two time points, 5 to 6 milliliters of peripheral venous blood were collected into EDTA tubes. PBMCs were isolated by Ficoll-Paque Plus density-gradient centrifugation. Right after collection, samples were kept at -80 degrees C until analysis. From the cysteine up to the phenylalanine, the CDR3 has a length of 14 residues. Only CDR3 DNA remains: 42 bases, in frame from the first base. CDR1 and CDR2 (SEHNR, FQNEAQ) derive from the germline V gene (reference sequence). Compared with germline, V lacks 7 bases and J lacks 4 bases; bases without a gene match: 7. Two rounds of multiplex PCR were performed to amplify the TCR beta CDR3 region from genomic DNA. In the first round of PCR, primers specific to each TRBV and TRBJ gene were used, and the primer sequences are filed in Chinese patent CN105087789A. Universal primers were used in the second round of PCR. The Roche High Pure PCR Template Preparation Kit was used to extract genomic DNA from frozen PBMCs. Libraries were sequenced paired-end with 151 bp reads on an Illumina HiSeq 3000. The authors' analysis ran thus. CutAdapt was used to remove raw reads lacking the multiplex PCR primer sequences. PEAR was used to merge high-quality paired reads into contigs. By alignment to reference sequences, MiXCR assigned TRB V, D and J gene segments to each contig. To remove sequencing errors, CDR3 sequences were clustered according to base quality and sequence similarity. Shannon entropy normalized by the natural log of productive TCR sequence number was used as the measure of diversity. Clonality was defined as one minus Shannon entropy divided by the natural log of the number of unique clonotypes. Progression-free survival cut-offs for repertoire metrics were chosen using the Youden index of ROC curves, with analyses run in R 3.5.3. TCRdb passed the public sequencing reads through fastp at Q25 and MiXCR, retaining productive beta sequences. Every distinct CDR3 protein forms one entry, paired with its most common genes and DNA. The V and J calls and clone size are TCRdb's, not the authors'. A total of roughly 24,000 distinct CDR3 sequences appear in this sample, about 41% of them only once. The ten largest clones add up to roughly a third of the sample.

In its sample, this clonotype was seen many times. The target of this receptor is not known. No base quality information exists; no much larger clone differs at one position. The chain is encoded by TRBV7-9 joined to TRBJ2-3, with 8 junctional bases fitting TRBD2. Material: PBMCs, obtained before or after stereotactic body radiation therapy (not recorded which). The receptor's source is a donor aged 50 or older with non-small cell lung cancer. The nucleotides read TGTGCCAGCATTTCCACTAGCGGCGCAGATACGCAGTATTTT. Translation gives CASISTSGADTQYF.